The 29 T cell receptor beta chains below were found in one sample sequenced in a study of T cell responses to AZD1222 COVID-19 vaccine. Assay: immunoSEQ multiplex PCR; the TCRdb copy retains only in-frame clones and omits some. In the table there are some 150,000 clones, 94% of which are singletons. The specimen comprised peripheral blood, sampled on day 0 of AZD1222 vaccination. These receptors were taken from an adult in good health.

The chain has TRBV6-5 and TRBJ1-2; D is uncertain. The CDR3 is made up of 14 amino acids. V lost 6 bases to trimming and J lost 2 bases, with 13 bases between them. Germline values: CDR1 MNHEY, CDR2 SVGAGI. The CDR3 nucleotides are TGTGCCAGCAGGGCTCCGGACGGAAACTATGGCTACACCTTC. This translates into CASRAPDGNYGYTF.

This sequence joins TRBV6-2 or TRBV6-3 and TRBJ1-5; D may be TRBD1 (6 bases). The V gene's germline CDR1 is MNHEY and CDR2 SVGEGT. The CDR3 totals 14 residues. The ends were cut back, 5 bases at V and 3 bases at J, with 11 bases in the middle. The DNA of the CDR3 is TGTGCCAGCAGTAACCGGGACACCAATCAGCCCCAGCATTTT. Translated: CASSNRDTNQPQHF.

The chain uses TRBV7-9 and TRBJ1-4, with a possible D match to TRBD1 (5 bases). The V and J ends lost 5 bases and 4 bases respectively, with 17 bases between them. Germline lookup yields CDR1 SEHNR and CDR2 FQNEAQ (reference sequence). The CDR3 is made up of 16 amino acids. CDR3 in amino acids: CASSPSWGRDNEKLFF. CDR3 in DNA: TGTGCCAGCAGCCCATCCTGGGGCAGAGATAATGAAAAACTGTTTTTT.

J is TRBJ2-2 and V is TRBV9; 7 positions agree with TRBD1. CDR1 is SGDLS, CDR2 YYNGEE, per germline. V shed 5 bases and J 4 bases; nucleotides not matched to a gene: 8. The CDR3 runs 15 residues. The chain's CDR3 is CASSKGARGTGELFF. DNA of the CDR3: TGTGCCAGCAGTAAGGGGGCTAGGGGCACCGGGGAGCTGTTTTTT.

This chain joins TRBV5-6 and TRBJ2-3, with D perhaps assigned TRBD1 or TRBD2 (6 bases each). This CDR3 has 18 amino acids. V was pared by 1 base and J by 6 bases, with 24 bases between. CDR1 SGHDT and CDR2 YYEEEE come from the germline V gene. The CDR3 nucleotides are TGTGCCAGCAGCTTGAGGTTTTCGAGGACTGGGGGGCGTGATACGCAGTATTTT. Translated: CASSLRFSRTGGRDTQYF. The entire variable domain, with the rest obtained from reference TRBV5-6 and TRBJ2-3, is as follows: DAGVTQSPTHLIKTRGQQVTLRCSPKSGHDTVSWYQQALGQGPQFIFQYYEEEERQRGNFPDRFSGHQFPNYSSELNVNALLLGDSALYLCASSLRFSRTGGRDTQYFGPGTRLTVL.

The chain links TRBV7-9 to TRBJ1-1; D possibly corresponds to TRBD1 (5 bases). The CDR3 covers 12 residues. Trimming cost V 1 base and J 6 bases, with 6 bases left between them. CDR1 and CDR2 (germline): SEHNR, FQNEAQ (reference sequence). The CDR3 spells CASSLEGAEAFF. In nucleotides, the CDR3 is TGTGCCAGCAGCTTAGAAGGGGCTGAAGCTTTCTTT.

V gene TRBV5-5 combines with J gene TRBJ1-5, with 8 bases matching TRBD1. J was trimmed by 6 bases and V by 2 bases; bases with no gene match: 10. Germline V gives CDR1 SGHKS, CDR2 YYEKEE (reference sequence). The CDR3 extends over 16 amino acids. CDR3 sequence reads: CASSFFDRGIGQPQHF. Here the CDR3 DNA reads TGTGCCAGCAGCTTCTTCGACAGGGGAATAGGTCAGCCCCAGCATTTT.

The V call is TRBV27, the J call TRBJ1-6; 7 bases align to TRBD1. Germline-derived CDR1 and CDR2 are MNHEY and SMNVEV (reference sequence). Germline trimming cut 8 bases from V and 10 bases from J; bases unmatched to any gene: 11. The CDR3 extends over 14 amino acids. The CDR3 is CASAVTGVFSPLHF. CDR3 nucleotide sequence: TGTGCCAGCGCAGTAACAGGGGTGTTCTCACCCCTCCACTTT.

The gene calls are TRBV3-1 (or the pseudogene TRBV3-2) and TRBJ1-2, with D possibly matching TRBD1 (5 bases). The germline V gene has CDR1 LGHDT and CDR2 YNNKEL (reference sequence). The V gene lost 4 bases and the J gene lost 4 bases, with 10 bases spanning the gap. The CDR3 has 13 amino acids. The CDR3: CASSPDRLYGYTF. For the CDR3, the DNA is TGTGCCAGCAGCCCCGACAGACTCTATGGCTACACCTTC.

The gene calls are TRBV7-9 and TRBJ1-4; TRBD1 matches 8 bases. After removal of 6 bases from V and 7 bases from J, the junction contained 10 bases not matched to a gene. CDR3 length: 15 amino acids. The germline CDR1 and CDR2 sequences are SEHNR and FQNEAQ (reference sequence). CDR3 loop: CASRRTGKTPEKLFF. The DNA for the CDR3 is TGTGCCAGCAGGCGGACAGGGAAGACTCCTGAAAAACTGTTTTTT.

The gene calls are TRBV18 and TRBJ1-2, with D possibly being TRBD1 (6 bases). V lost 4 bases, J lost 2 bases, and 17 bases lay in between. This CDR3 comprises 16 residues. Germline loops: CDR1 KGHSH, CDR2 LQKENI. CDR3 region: CASSLTSQGSNYGYTF. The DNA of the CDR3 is TGTGCCAGCTCACTTACGTCACAGGGATCGAACTATGGCTACACCTTC. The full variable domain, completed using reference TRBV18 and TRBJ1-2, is NAGVMQNPRHLVRRRGQEARLRCSPMKGHSHVYWYRQLPEEGLKFMVYLQKENIIDESGMPKERFSAEFPKEGPSILRIQQVVRGDSAAYFCASSLTSQGSNYGYTFGSGTRLTVV.

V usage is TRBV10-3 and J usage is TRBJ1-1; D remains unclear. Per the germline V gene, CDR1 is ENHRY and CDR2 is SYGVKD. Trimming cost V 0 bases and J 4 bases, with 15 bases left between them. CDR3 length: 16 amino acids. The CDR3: CAISESSPFRGTEAFF. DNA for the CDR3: TGTGCCATCAGTGAGTCATCCCCCTTTCGTGGCACTGAAGCTTTCTTT.

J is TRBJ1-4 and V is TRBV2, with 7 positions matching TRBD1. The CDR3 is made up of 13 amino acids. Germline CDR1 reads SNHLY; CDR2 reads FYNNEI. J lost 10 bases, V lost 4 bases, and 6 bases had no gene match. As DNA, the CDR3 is TGTGCCAGCAGTGTTGGATCAGGGGGAAAACTGTTTTTT. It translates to CASSVGSGGKLFF.

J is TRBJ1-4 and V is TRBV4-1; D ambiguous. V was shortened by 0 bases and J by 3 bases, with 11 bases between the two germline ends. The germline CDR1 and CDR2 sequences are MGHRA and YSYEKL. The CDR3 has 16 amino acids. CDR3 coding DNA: TGCGCCAGCAGCCAAGAAGTCCCTGATCCTAATGAAAAACTGTTTTTT. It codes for CASSQEVPDPNEKLFF.

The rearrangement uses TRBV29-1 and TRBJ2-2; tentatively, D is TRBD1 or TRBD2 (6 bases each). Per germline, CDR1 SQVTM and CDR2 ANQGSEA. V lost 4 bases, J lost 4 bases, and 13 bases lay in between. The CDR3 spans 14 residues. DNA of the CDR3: TGCAGCGTTGGGGGGGCGTCGGTCACCGGGGAGCTGTTTTTT. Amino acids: CSVGGASVTGELFF.

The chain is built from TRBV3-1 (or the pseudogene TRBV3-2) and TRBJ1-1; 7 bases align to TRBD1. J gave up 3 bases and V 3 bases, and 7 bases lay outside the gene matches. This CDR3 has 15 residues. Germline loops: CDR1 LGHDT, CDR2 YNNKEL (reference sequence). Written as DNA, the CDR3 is TGTGCCAGCAGCCAGGACCGTACAGGGGACACTGAAGCTTTCTTT. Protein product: CASSQDRTGDTEAFF.

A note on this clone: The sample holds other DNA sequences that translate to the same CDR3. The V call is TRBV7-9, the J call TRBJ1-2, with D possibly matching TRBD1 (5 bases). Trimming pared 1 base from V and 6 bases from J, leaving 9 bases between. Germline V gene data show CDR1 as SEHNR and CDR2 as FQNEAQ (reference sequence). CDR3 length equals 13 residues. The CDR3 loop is CASSLGQGHGYTF. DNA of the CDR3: TGTGCCAGCAGCTTAGGGCAGGGACATGGCTACACCTTC.

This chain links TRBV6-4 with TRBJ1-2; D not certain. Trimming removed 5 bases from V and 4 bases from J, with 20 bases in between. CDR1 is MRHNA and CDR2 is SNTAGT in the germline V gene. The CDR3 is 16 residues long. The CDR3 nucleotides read TGTGCCAGCAGTCCAGTGGCTTTGGGTCAGTTCTATGGCTACACCTTC. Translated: CASSPVALGQFYGYTF.

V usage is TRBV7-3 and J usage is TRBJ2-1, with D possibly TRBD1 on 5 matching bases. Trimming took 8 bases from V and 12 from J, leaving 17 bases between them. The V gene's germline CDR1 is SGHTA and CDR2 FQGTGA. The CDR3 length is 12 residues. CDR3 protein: CASGSGSVGQFF. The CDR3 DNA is TGTGCCAGCGGGTCAGGGTCGGTCGGGCAGTTCTTC.

The DNA of the CDR3 is TGTGCCAGCAGCTTGGCAAAGTACGTC. It translates to CASSLAKYV. The genes are TRBV5-8 and TRBJ2-7; unclear D gene. The V end lost 0 bases, the J end lost 11 bases, and 3 bases lay between the germline ends. CDR1 is SGHTS and CDR2 is YDEGEE in the germline V gene. The CDR3 is made up of 9 amino acids.

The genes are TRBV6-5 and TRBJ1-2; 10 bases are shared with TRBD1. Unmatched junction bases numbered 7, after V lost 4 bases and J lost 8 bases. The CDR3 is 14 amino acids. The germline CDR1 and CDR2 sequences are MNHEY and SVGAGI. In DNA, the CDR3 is TGTGCCAGCAGTTCCCTCGGACAGGGGGTCGGCTACACCTTC. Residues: CASSSLGQGVGYTF.

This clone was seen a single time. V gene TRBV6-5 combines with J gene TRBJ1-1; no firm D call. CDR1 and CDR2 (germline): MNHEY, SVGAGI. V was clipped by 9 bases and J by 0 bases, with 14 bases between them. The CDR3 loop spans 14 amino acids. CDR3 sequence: CASYAGLMNTEAFF. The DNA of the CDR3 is TGTGCCAGTTACGCCGGCCTAATGAACACTGAAGCTTTCTTT.

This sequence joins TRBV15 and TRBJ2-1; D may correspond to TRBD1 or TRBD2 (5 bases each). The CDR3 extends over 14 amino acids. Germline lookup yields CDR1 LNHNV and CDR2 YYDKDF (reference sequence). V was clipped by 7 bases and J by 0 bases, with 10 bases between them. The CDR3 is CATKAGASYNEQFF. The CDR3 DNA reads TGTGCCACCAAAGCCGGGGCCTCCTACAATGAGCAGTTCTTC.

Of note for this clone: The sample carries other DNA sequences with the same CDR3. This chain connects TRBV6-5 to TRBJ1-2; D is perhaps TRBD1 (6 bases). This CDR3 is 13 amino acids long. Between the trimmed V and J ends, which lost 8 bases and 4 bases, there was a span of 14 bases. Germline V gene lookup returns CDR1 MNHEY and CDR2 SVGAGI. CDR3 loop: CASSPGGGYGYTF. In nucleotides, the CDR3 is TGTGCCAGCTCCCCTGGAGGGGGCTATGGCTACACCTTC.

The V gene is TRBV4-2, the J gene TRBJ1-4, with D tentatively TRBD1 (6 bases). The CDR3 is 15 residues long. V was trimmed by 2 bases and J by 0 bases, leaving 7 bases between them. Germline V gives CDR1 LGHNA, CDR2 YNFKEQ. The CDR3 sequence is CASSQWTATNEKLFF. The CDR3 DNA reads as TGTGCCAGCAGCCAATGGACAGCAACTAATGAAAAACTGTTTTTT.

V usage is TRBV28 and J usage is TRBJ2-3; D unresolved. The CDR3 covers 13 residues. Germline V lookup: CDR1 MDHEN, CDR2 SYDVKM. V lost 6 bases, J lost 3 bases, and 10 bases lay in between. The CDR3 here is CASRLPGTDTQYF. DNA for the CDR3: TGTGCCAGCAGACTACCCGGTACAGATACGCAGTATTTT. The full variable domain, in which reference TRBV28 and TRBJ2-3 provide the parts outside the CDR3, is DVKVTQSSRYLVKRTGEKVFLECVQDMDHENMFWYRQDPGLGLRLIYFSYDVKMKEKGDIPEGYSVSREKKERFSLILESASTNQTSMYLCASRLPGTDTQYFGPGTRLTVL.

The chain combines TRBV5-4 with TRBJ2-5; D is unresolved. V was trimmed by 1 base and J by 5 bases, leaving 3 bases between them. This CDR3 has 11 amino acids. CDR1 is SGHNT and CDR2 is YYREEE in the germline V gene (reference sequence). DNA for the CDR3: TGTGCCAGCAGCTTGACCGAGACCCAGTACTTC. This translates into CASSLTETQYF. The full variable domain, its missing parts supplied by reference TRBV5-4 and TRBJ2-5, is ETGVTQSPTHLIKTRGQQVTLRCSSQSGHNTVSWYQQALGQGPQFIFQYYREEENGRGNFPPRFSGLQFPNYSSELNVNALELDDSALYLCASSLTETQYFGPGTRLLVL.

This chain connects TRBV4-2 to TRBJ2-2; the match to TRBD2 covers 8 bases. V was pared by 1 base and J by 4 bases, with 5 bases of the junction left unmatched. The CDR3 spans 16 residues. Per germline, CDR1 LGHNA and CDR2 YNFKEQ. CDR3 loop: CASSQGRGDLTGELFF. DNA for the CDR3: TGTGCCAGCAGCCAAGGGCGGGGGGACCTCACCGGGGAGCTGTTTTTT.

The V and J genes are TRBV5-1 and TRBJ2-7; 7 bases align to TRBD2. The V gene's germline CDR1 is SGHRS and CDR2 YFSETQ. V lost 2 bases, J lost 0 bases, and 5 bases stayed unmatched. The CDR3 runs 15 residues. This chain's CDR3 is CASSFASGSSYEQYV. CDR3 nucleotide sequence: TGCGCCAGCAGCTTCGCTAGCGGAAGCTCCTACGAGCAGTACGTC.